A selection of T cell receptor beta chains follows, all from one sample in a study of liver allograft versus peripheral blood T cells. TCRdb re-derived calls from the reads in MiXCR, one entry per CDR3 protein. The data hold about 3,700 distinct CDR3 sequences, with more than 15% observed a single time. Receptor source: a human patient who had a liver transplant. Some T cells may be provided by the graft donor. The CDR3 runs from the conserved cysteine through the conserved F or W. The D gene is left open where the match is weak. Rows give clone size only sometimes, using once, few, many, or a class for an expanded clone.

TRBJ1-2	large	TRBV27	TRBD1	TGTGCCAGCAGTTTTTCGGACAGGGTGGCCTATGGCTACACCTTC	CASSFSDRVAYGYTF
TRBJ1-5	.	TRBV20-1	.	TGCAGTGCCAGTGGGGGGAGGGATCAGCCCCAGCATTTT	CSASGGRDQPQHF
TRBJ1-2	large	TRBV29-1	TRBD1	TGCAGCGGACAGGGGGCTAACTATGGCTACACCTTC	CSGQGANYGYTF
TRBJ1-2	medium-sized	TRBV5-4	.	TGTGCCATAGCGTCCGGGGACCTCGGACGAGGCTACACCTTC	CAIASGDLGRGYTF
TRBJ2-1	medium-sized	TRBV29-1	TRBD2	TGCAGCGTTGAGGGACTAGCGGGAGTCTACAATGAGCAGTTCTTC	CSVEGLAGVYNEQFF
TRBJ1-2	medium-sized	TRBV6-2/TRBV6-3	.	TGTGCCAGCAGTTACTCGGCAGGACCCTATGGCTACACCTTC	CASSYSAGPYGYTF
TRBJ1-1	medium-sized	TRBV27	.	TGTGCCAGCAGATCAGAACAGGGAATGAACACTGAAGCTTTCTTT	CASRSEQGMNTEAFF
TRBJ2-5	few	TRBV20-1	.	TGCAGAGGGGCTGGGTACCAAGAGACCCAGTACTTC	CRGAGYQETQYF
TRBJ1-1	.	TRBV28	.	TGTGCCAGCCACCGGGGCGGTGAAGCTTTCTTT	CASHRGGEAFF
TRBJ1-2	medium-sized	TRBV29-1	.	TGCAGCGTTGCTTCGGGACTTAACTATGGCTACACCTTC	CSVASGLNYGYTF
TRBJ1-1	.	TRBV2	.	TGTGCCAGCACCAAGACCGGGGGGAACACTGAAGCTTTCTTT	CASTKTGGNTEAFF
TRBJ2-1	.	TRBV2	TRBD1	TGTGCCAGCAGTGCGGCGACAGGGGCGACAATTGAGCAGTTCTTC	CASSAATGATIEQFF
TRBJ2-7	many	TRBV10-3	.	TGTGCCATCAGTGAGGGACAGCCCTACGAGCAGTACTTC	CAISEGQPYEQYF
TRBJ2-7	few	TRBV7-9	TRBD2	TGTGCCAGCAGCTCCACAAGCGGGGCCCCCTACGAGCAGTACTTC	CASSSTSGAPYEQYF
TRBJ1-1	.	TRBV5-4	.	TGTGCCCTTAACCGACAAGGGGGAATCACTGAAGCTTTCTTT	CALNRQGGITEAFF
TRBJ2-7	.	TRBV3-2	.	TGTGCCAGCAGCCAAGCGGTAGCTCCATACGAGCAGTACTTC	CASSQAVAPYEQYF
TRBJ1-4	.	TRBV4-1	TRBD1	TGCGCCAGCAGCACGACAGGGTTGGAAACTAATGAAAAACTGTTTTTT	CASSTTGLETNEKLFF
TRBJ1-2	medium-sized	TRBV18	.	TGTGCCAGCTCACACAATAACTATGGCTACACCTTC	CASSHNNYGYTF
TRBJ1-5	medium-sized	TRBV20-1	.	TGCAGTGCTGTGACGGCGAGGGGCGGACCCCAGCATTTT	CSAVTARGGPQHF
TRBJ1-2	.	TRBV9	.	TGTGCCAGCAGCGTAGAACAGGGCTTCTATGGCTACACCTTC	CASSVEQGFYGYTF
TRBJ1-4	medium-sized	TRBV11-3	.	TGTGCCAGCAGCTTAGATGGGACGGCCTCAACTAATGAAAAACTGTTTTTT	CASSLDGTASTNEKLFF
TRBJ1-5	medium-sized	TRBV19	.	TGTGCCAGTAGCAGCGGACAGACCAATCAGCCCCAGCATTTT	CASSSGQTNQPQHF
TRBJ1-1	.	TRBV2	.	TGTGCCAGCAGGAGGGAGATAATGAACACTGAAGCTTTCTTT	CASRREIMNTEAFF
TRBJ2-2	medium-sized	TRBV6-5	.	TGTGCCAGCCGCGGCATGGAAGCGAACACCGGGGAGCTGTTTTTT	CASRGMEANTGELFF